The 20 T cell receptor beta chains listed next were all sequenced from one sample in a study of OX40 agonist ivuxolimab in advanced cancers. Clones were sequenced by immunoSEQ multiplex PCR, and TCRdb holds only the in-frame ones, with some missing. The table lists 50,000 or so clones, about 86% of them singletons. The sample consisted of CD4+ or CD8+ T cells sorted from blood, taken in a trial of the OX40 agonist ivuxolimab. The receptors here all came from an adult with an advanced solid tumor such as melanoma, head and neck, liver or kidney cancer.

The gene calls are TRBV4-3 and TRBJ1-4; no reliable D call. The germline V and J ends were trimmed by 0 bases and 4 bases, with 9 bases remaining between them. In germline, CDR1 is LGHNA, CDR2 YSLEER. CDR3 length equals 15 residues. The CDR3 protein is CASSQDRGNNEKLFF. The CDR3 bases are TGCGCCAGCAGCCAAGATAGAGGGAATAATGAAAAACTGTTTTTT.

This sequence joins TRBV7-9 and TRBJ2-1, with 7 bases that match TRBD2. This CDR3 has 15 amino acids. Germline-derived CDR1 and CDR2 are SEHNR and FQNEAQ (reference sequence). V lost 7 bases to trimming and J lost 5 bases; unmatched junction nucleotides: 11. The CDR3 region has the DNA TGTGCCAGCATCGACAGCGGGGAGCGCAACAATGAGCAGTTCTTC. Its protein is CASIDSGERNNEQFF.

The table lists this clone with a count of one. The chain links TRBV7-6 to TRBJ2-1, with D possibly matching TRBD2 (6 bases). Germline V CDR1 and CDR2: SGHVS, FNYEAQ. The CDR3 sequence is 14 residues long. V was trimmed by 4 bases and J by 4 bases, leaving 11 bases between them. The DNA of the CDR3 is TGTGCCAGCAGCTCTAGTGGGGGGTACAATGAGCAGTTCTTC. Translated, it gives CASSSSGGYNEQFF.

The chain uses TRBV4-1 and TRBJ2-2, with D possibly matching TRBD2 (7 bases). The germline V gene has CDR1 MGHRA and CDR2 YSYEKL. The CDR3 extends over 17 amino acids. V was clipped by 8 bases and J by 8 bases, with 27 bases between them. CDR3 loop: CASEDNAGGGASGELFF. The DNA for the CDR3 is TGCGCCAGCGAAGATAACGCAGGTGGGGGGGCCTCTGGGGAGCTGTTTTTT.

The J gene is TRBJ2-6, the V gene TRBV5-1; D not certain. Germline CDR1 and CDR2: SGHRS and YFSETQ. V shed 4 bases and J shed 3 bases, with 5 bases lying between them. The CDR3 extends over 13 amino acids. CDR3 DNA: TGCGCCAGCAGCCCCGTTGGGGCCAACGTCCTGACTTTC. Translation: CASSPVGANVLTF.

The chain is built from TRBV5-4 and TRBJ2-5; 8 nucleotides agree with TRBD1. Judging by the DNA end, TRBJ2-7 fits better; the J call may be wrong. CDR3 length: 14 residues. CDR1 and CDR2 from the germline V gene are SGHNT and YYREEE (reference sequence). CDR3 protein: CASSTDRASYEQYF. CDR3 bases: TGTGCCAGCAGCACGGACAGGGCATCCTACGAGCAGTACTTC.

The rearrangement joins TRBV27 to TRBJ2-1; D perhaps matches TRBD1 (5 bases). This CDR3 spans 13 amino acids. Germline V CDR1 and CDR2: MNHEY, SMNVEV (reference sequence). The V end was cut by 3 bases, the J end by 9 bases, with 12 bases between. In DNA form, the CDR3 reads TGTGCCAGCAGTTTCCCAGGGTGGAGTGAGCAGTTCTTC. Translation gives CASSFPGWSEQFF.

The chain recombines TRBV6-1 with TRBJ2-3; D possibly matches TRBD1 or TRBD2 (5 bases each). This CDR3 spans 13 amino acids. From germline, CDR1 is MNHNS and CDR2 SASEGT. The ends were cut back, 6 bases at V and 11 bases at J, with 18 bases in the middle. Written as DNA, the CDR3 is TGTGCCAGCAGAGGGGACGCCGAAGTTGTGCAGTATTTT. This sequence encodes CASRGDAEVVQYF.

The rearrangement joins TRBV6-6 to TRBJ2-7; possibly TRBD2 for D (5 bases). The CDR3 is 14 residues long. Deletions cut 2 bases from V and 0 bases from J, with 8 bases between. Germline lookup yields CDR1 MNHNY and CDR2 SVGAGI (reference sequence). The CDR3 sequence is CASSYAGFSYEQYF. DNA for the CDR3: TGTGCCAGCAGTTACGCGGGCTTCTCCTACGAGCAGTACTTC.

The J gene is TRBJ2-1, the V gene TRBV7-2; D gene unclear. Germline-derived CDR1 and CDR2 are SGHTA and FQGNSA. The CDR3 spans 15 residues. Trimming pared 0 bases from V and 7 bases from J, leaving 13 bases between. The chain's CDR3 is CASSLAPVRLNEQFF. The CDR3 DNA is TGTGCCAGCAGCTTAGCCCCGGTTCGGCTTAATGAGCAGTTCTTC.

The chain employs TRBV19 and TRBJ1-1; D gene uncertain. Trimming removed 11 bases from V and 4 bases from J, with 8 bases in between. The CDR3 loop spans 10 amino acids. CDR1 LNHDA and CDR2 SQIVND come from the germline V gene (reference sequence). In DNA, the CDR3 is TGTGCCTCCGGAGGCACTGAAGCTTTCTTT. As protein: CASGGTEAFF.

The gene calls are TRBV7-9 and TRBJ2-3; D remains unclear. Germline loops: CDR1 SEHNR, CDR2 FQNEAQ (reference sequence). This CDR3 is 12 amino acids long. V was shortened by 5 bases and J by 7 bases, with 10 bases between the two germline ends. CDR3 amino acids: CASSPDGYTQYF. The CDR3 DNA reads as TGTGCCAGCAGCCCGGACGGATATACGCAGTATTTT. Filled out from reference TRBV7-9 and TRBJ2-3, the complete variable domain reads DTGVSQNPRHKITKRGQNVTFRCDPISEHNRLYWYRQTLGQGPEFLTYFQNEAQLEKSRLLSDRFSAERPKGSFSTLEIQRTEQGDSAMYLCASSPDGYTQYFGPGTRLTVL.

The J gene is TRBJ2-7, the V gene TRBV6-5; D is uncertain. The germline gives CDR1 MNHEY, CDR2 SVGAGI. The CDR3 sequence is 14 residues long. V lost 0 bases, J lost 2 bases, and 8 bases lay in between. As DNA, the CDR3 is TGTGCCAGCAGTTACTCGATGGTCACCTACGAGCAGTACTTC. Residues: CASSYSMVTYEQYF.

The CDR3 sequence is CASSQDLETGTSYEQYF. The CDR3 coding sequence is TGCGCCAGCAGCCAAGATTTAGAGACAGGGACCTCCTACGAGCAGTACTTC. This chain joins TRBV4-1 and TRBJ2-5; 7 bases agree with TRBD1. The DNA end lines up better with TRBJ2-7; the J call may be wrong. This CDR3 is 17 amino acids long. Germline V gene data show CDR1 as MGHRA and CDR2 as YSYEKL.

J is TRBJ1-2 and V is TRBV27, with D tentatively TRBD1 (5 bases). The germline gives CDR1 MNHEY, CDR2 SMNVEV (reference sequence). V lost 0 bases and J lost 6, with 8 bases in between. The CDR3 covers 13 residues. CDR3 loop: CASSLSRTHGYTF. The CDR3 bases are TGTGCCAGCAGTTTATCAAGGACACATGGCTACACCTTC.

This clone was seen only a few times. This sequence joins TRBV28 and TRBJ1-2; D is uncertain. V shed 6 bases and J shed 6 bases, with 14 bases lying between them. Germline V gene sequence: CDR1 MDHEN, CDR2 SYDVKM. The CDR3 is 13 amino acids. This chain's CDR3 is CASRGSQSHGYTF. CDR3 sequence (DNA): TGTGCCAGCAGGGGCTCACAGTCTCATGGCTACACCTTC.

The J gene is TRBJ2-1, the V gene TRBV5-6; D is unresolved. Trimming removed 1 base from V and 10 bases from J, with 15 bases in between. Germline lookup yields CDR1 SGHDT and CDR2 YYEEEE. The CDR3 loop spans 14 amino acids. The CDR3 region is CASSLMSSWGEQFF. CDR3 DNA sequence: TGTGCCAGCAGCTTGATGTCCAGCTGGGGAGAGCAGTTCTTC.

The chain employs TRBV27 and TRBJ2-7, with TRBD1 identical over 7 bases. From germline, CDR1 is MNHEY and CDR2 SMNVEV (reference sequence). This CDR3 is 15 amino acids long. Trimming cost V 0 bases and J 5 bases; bases outside gene matches: 7. The CDR3 DNA reads TGTGCCAGCAGTTTATCGACAGGGTGGGATAACGAGCAGTACTTC. Its protein product is CASSLSTGWDNEQYF.

This clone was seen a single time. The chain recombines TRBV28 with TRBJ2-1; D not certain. V lost 3 bases and J 3 bases, leaving 3 bases between the germline ends. Germline CDR1 reads MDHEN; CDR2 reads SYDVKM. This CDR3 contains 12 residues. The chain's CDR3 is CASSFLYNEQFF. CDR3 bases: TGTGCCAGCAGTTTCCTCTACAATGAGCAGTTCTTC.

V usage is TRBV5-5 and J usage is TRBJ1-4; TRBD1 agrees at 8 bases. Per the germline V gene, CDR1 is SGHKS and CDR2 is YYEKEE (reference sequence). CDR3 length equals 15 residues. Unmatched junction bases numbered 5, after V lost 2 bases and J lost 5 bases. The CDR3 DNA reads TGTGCCAGCAGCTTTGCAGGGGGCATCAATGAAAAACTGTTTTTT. Translated, it gives CASSFAGGINEKLFF.